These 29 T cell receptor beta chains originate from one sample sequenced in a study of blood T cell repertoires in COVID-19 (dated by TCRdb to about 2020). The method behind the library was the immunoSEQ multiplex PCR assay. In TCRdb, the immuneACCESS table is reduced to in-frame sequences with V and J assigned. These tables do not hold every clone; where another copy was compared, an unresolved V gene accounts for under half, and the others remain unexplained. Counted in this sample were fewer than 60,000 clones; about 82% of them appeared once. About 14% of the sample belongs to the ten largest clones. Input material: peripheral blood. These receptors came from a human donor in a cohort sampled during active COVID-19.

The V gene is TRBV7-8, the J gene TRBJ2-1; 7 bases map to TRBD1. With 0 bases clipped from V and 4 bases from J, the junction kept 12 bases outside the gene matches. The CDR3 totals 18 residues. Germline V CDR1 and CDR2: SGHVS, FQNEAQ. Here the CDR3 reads CASSLARYGPGGYNEQFF. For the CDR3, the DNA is TGTGCCAGCAGCTTAGCGAGATACGGGCCAGGGGGATACAATGAGCAGTTCTTC. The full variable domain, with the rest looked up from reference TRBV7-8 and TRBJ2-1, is GAGVSQSPRYKVAKRGQDVALRCDPISGHVSLFWYQQALGQGPEFLTYFQNEAQLDKSGLPSDRFFAERPEGSVSTLKIQRTQQEDSAVYLCASSLARYGPGGYNEQFFGPGTRLTVL.

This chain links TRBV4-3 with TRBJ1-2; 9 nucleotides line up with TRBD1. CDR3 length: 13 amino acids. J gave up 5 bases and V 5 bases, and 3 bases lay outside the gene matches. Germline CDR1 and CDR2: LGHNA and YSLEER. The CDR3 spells CASSRDREYGYTF. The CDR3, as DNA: TGCGCCAGCAGCAGGGACAGGGAGTATGGCTACACCTTC.

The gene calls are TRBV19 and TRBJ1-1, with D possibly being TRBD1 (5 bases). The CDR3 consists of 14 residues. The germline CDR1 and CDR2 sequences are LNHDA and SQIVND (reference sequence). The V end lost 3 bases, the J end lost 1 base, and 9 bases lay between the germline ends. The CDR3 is CASSILGGNTEAFF. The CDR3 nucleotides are TGTGCCAGTAGTATTTTGGGGGGGAACACTGAAGCTTTCTTT.

CDR3 nucleotides: TGCGCCAGCAGCCAAGACTCCAGCGGGACGCCAGGCGAGCAGTACTTC. Its protein product is CASSQDSSGTPGEQYF. The J gene is TRBJ2-7, the V gene TRBV4-1; TRBD2 matches 7 bases. V shed 0 bases and J 6 bases; nucleotides not matched to a gene: 11. CDR3 length equals 16 residues. Looked up from germline, CDR1 is MGHRA and CDR2 is YSYEKL.

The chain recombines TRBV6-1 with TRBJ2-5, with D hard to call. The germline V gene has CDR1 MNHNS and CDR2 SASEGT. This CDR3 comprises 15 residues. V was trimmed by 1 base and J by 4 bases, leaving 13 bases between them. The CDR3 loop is CASSEVDLSAETQYF. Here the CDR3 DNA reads TGTGCCAGCAGTGAAGTAGACTTATCGGCAGAGACCCAGTACTTC.

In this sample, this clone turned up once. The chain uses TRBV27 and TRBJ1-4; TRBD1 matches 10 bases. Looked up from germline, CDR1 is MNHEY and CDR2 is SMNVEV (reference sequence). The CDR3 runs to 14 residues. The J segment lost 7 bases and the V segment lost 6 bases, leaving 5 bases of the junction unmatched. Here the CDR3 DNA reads TGTGCCAGCAGGACAGGGGGCGGGAGTGAAAAACTGTTTTTT. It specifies CASRTGGGSEKLFF.

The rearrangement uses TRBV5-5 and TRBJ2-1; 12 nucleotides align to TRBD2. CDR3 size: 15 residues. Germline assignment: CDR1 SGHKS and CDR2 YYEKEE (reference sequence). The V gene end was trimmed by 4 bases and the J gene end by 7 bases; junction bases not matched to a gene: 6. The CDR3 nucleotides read TGTGCCAGCAGCATTAGGACTAGCGGGACGAATGAGCAGTTCTTC. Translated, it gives CASSIRTSGTNEQFF.

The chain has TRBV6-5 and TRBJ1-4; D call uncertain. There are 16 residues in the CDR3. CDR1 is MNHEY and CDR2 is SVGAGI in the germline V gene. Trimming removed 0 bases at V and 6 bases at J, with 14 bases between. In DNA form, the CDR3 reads TGTGCCAGCAGTTACTCTCTTACTCGTAACCATGAAAAACTGTTTTTT. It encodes CASSYSLTRNHEKLFF.

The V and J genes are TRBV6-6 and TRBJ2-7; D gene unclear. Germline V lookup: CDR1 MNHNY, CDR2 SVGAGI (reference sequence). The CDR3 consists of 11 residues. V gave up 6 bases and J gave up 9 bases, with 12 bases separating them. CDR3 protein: CASSSPSGQYF. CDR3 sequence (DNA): TGTGCCAGCAGCTCCCCCTCCGGGCAGTACTTC.

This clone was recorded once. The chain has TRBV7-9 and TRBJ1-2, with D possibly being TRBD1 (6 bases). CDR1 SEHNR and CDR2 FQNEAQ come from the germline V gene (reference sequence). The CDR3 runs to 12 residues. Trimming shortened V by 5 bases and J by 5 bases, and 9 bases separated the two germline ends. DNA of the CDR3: TGTGCCAGCAGCCCAGGGGTATATGGCTACACCTTC. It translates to CASSPGVYGYTF.

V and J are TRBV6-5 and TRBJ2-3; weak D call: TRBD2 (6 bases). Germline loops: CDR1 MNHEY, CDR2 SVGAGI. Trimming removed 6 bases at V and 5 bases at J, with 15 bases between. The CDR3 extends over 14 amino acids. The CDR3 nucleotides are TGTGCCAGCAGGAGGTCTAGCGTGGGAGATACGCAGTATTTT. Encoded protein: CASRRSSVGDTQYF.

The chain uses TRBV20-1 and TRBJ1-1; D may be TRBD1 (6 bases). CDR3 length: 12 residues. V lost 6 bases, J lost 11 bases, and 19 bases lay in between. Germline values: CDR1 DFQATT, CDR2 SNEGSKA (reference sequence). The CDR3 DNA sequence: TGCAGTGCCAGTTATGGGACACAGGGTGCTTTCTTT. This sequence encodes CSASYGTQGAFF.

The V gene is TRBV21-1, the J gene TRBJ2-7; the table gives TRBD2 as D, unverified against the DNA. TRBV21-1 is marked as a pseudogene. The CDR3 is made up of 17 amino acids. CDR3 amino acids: CASSKVYLAGESAEQYF. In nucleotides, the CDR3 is TGTGCCAGCAGCAAGGTCTACCTAGCGGGCGAATCCGCGGAGCAGTACTTC.

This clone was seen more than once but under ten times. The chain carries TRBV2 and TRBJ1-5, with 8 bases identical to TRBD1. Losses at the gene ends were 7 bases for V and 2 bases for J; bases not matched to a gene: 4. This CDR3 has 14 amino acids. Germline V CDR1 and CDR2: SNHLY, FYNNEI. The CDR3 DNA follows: TGTGCCAGCACCACGGGACAGGGCAATCAGCCCCAGCATTTT. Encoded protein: CASTTGQGNQPQHF.

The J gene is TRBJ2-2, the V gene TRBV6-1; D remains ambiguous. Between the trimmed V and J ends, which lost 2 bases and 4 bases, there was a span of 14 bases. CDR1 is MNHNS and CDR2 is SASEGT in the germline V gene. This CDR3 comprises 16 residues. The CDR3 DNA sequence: TGTGCCAGCAGTGAACGTGGTAGCTTTGGCACCGGGGAGCTGTTTTTT. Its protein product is CASSERGSFGTGELFF.

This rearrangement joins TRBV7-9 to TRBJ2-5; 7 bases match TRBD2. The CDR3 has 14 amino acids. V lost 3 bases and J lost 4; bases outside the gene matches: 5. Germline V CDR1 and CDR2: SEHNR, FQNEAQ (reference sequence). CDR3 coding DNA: TGTGCCAGCAGCTTTGCGGGAGCCCCAGAGACCCAGTACTTC. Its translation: CASSFAGAPETQYF.

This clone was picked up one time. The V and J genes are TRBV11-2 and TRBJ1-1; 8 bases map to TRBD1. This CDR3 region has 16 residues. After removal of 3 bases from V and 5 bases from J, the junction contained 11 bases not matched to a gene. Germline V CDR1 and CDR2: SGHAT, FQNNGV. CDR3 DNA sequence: TGTGCCAGCAGCTTGTTTCTACAGGGGGTAGGAACTGAAGCTTTCTTT. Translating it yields CASSLFLQGVGTEAFF.

The CDR3 loop reads CASSEGGTSGSYEQYF. The CDR3 coding sequence is TGTGCCAGCAGTGAGGGGGGAACTAGCGGGTCCTACGAGCAGTACTTC. The rearrangement links TRBV2 to TRBJ2-7; 9 bases map to TRBD2. This CDR3 has 16 amino acids. Germline CDR1 and CDR2: SNHLY and FYNNEI. The ends lost 3 bases at V and 1 base at J; junction bases unmatched: 7. Together with reference TRBV2 and TRBJ2-7, the CDR3 gives the full variable domain: EPEVTQTPSHQVTQMGQEVILRCVPISNHLYFYWYRQILGQKVEFLVSFYNNEISEKSEIFDDQFSVERPDGSNFTLKIRSTKLEDSAMYFCASSEGGTSGSYEQYFGPGTRLTVT.

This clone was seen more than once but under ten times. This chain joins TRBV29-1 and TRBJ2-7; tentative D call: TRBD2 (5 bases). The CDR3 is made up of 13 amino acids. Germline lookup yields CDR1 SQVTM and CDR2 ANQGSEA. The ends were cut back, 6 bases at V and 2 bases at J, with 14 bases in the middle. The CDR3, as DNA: TGCAGCGTGGGAGCTTCTGGAGCCTACGAGCAGTACTTC. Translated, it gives CSVGASGAYEQYF.

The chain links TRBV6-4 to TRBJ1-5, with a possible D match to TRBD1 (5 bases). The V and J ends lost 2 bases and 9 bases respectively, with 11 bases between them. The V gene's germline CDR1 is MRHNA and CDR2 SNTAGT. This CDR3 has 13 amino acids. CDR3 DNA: TGTGCCAGCAGTGACAGGGCTAGGGGGCCCCAGCATTTT. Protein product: CASSDRARGPQHF.

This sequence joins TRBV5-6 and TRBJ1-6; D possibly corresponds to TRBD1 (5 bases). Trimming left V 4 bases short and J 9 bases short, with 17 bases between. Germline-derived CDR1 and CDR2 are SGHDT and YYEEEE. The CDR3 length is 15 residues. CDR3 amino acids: CASSGTGTLTSPLHF. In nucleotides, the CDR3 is TGTGCCAGCAGCGGGACCGGGACTTTGACTTCACCCCTCCACTTT.

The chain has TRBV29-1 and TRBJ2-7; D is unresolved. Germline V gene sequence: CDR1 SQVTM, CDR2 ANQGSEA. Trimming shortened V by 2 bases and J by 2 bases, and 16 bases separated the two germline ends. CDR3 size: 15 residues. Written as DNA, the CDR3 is TGCAGCGTTGAAACGCCTTGGGCACCCACCTACGAGCAGTACTTC. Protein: CSVETPWAPTYEQYF.

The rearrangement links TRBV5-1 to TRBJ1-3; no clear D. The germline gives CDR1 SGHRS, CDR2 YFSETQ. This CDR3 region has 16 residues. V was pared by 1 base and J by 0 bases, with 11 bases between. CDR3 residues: CASSLSGGSSGNTIYF. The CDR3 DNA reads TGCGCCAGCAGCTTGTCCGGAGGGAGCTCTGGAAACACCATATATTTT.

The DNA of the CDR3 is TGTGCCAGCAGCTTAACGGCTAGCGGGGGATTAAAGAGCGCAGATACGCAGTATTTT. It yields the protein CASSLTASGGLKSADTQYF. This rearrangement joins TRBV7-6 to TRBJ2-3, with 10 nucleotides matching TRBD2. The trim removed 2 bases at V and 4 bases at J, leaving 15 bases unmatched. The CDR3 runs to 19 residues. Germline V gene lookup returns CDR1 SGHVS and CDR2 FNYEAQ. Drawing the rest from reference TRBV7-6 and TRBJ2-3, the complete variable domain is GAGVSQSPRYKVTKRGQDVALRCDPISGHVSLYWYRQALGQGPEFLTYFNYEAQQDKSGLPNDRFSAERPEGSISTLTIQRTEQRDSAMYRCASSLTASGGLKSADTQYFGPGTRLTVL.

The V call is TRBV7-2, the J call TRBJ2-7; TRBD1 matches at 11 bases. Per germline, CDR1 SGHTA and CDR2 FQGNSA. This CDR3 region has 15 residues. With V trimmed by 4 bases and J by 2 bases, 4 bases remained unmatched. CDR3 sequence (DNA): TGTGCCAGCAGCTCGGGACAGGGGGGAGCCTACGAGCAGTACTTC. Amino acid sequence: CASSSGQGGAYEQYF.

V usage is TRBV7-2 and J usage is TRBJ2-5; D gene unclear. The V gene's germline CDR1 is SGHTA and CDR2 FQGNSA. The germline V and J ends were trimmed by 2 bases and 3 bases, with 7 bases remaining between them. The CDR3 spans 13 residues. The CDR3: CASSLIRKETQYF. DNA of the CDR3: TGTGCCAGCAGCTTAATCAGGAAAGAGACCCAGTACTTC.

The CDR3 here is CASRLTGGGNTIYF. The CDR3 nucleotides are TGTGCCAGCAGATTGACAGGGGGTGGAAACACCATATATTTT. The chain recombines TRBV7-9 with TRBJ1-3; 9 bases are shared with TRBD1. With V trimmed by 6 bases and J by 3 bases, 3 bases remained unmatched. Germline CDR1 SEHNR, CDR2 FQNEAQ (reference sequence). The CDR3 is 14 residues long.

The DNA for the CDR3 is TGTGCCACCAGTGATTCTAGCGGGGTAAACGAATTCACAGATACGCAGTATTTT. Translated: CATSDSSGVNEFTDTQYF. The chain joins TRBV24-1 to TRBJ2-3; 9 nucleotides align to TRBD2. The CDR3 is 18 amino acids. Germline V gives CDR1 KGHDR, CDR2 SFDVKD. The V gene end was trimmed by 2 bases and the J gene end by 2 bases; junction bases not matched to a gene: 10.

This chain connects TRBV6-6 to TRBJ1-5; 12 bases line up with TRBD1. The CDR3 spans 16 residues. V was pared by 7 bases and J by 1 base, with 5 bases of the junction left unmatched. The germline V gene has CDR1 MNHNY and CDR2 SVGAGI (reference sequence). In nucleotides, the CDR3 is TGTGCCAGCATCCCGGGACAGGGGGCAAGCAATCAGCCCCAGCATTTT. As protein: CASIPGQGASNQPQHF.